These 11 T cell receptor beta chains originate from one sample sequenced in a study of shared clonotypes between healthy human individuals. It was CD45RO-negative cells, positively selected for CCR7, that made up naive CD8 cells, with terminally differentiated effector memory CD45RA+ cells excluded. The method was immunoSEQ multiplex PCR; TCRdb's version includes in-frame clones alone and lacks a portion of them. The table lists about 1.9 million clones, roughly 95% of them singletons. Sequences were obtained from naive CD8+ T cells from PBMCs. The receptors stem from a man younger than 35 in good health. Some clones in this sample may be carry-over from other donors' samples.

This chain uses TRBV4-1 with TRBJ1-1; D may be TRBD1 (5 bases). CDR1 MGHRA and CDR2 YSYEKL come from the germline V gene. The CDR3 consists of 17 residues. V lost 3 bases and J lost 7, with 24 bases in between. CDR3 amino acids: CASSQSLIQTAYDEAFF. The CDR3 DNA reads as TGCGCCAGCAGCCAGTCCCTCATTCAGACAGCATATGATGAAGCTTTCTTT.

This clone was found once. This chain's CDR3 is CASSLTAFSGNEQFF. The DNA of the CDR3 is TGTGCCAGCAGCTTGACAGCCTTTTCTGGTAATGAGCAGTTCTTC. The genes are TRBV5-6 and TRBJ2-1; D unclear. Trimming pared 1 base from V and 7 bases from J, leaving 15 bases between. CDR3 size: 15 residues. Per germline, CDR1 SGHDT and CDR2 YYEEEE. The complete variable domain, with remaining parts taken from reference TRBV5-6 and TRBJ2-1, reads DAGVTQSPTHLIKTRGQQVTLRCSPKSGHDTVSWYQQALGQGPQFIFQYYEEEERQRGNFPDRFSGHQFPNYSSELNVNALLLGDSALYLCASSLTAFSGNEQFFGPGTRLTVL.

The J gene is TRBJ2-1, the V gene TRBV6-5; 12 bases are shared with TRBD2. Per germline, CDR1 MNHEY and CDR2 SVGAGI. The CDR3 covers 15 residues. Germline trimming cut 6 bases from V and 7 bases from J; bases unmatched to any gene: 7. This CDR3 reads CASRFGLAGWNEQFF. CDR3 coding DNA: TGTGCCAGCAGATTCGGACTAGCGGGATGGAATGAGCAGTTCTTC.

This clone was found once. The same CDR3 can be traced to other DNA sequences in this sample. This sequence joins TRBV7-2 and TRBJ1-3; maybe TRBD1 (5 bases). There are 15 residues in the CDR3. Germline CDR1 is SGHTA and CDR2 is FQGNSA. The germline V and J ends were trimmed by 1 base and 0 bases, with 7 bases remaining between them. The CDR3 spells CASSLGRGSGNTIYF. CDR3 nucleotide sequence: TGTGCCAGCAGCTTAGGGAGGGGCTCTGGAAACACCATATATTTT.

V and J are TRBV27 and TRBJ2-2; D could derive from TRBD1 or TRBD2 (5 bases each). The CDR3 length is 16 residues. V lost 8 bases to trimming and J lost 6 bases, with 22 bases between them. Germline lookup yields CDR1 MNHEY and CDR2 SMNVEV (reference sequence). CDR3 region: CASSPRDPRGSGELFF. In DNA form, the CDR3 reads TGTGCCAGCTCCCCACGGGACCCCCGCGGGTCCGGGGAGCTGTTTTTT.

The rearrangement joins TRBV7-9 to TRBJ1-2; D is undetermined. The V gene lost 3 bases and the J gene lost 3 bases, with 8 bases spanning the gap. Germline V gives CDR1 SEHNR, CDR2 FQNEAQ (reference sequence). This CDR3 spans 13 amino acids. CDR3 region: CASSFQEDYGYTF. Written as DNA, the CDR3 is TGTGCCAGCAGCTTCCAAGAGGACTATGGCTACACCTTC.

This chain connects TRBV9 to TRBJ2-3; either TRBD1 or TRBD2 may fit D (7 bases each). Germline V gene data show CDR1 as SGDLS and CDR2 as YYNGEE. CDR3 size: 14 residues. Trimming shortened V by 2 bases and J by 4 bases, and 11 bases separated the two germline ends. CDR3 DNA sequence: TGTGCCAGCAGCGTGGGAGGGACAGCAGATACGCAGTATTTT. It encodes CASSVGGTADTQYF. The variable domain in full, completed from reference TRBV9 and TRBJ2-3, reads DSGVTQTPKHLITATGQRVTLRCSPRSGDLSVYWYQQSLDQGLQFLIQYYNGEERAKGNILERFSAQQFPDLHSELNLSSLELGDSALYFCASSVGGTADTQYFGPGTRLTVL.

The J gene is TRBJ1-1, the V gene TRBV7-9; the match to TRBD1 covers 7 bases. CDR1 and CDR2 from the germline V gene are SEHNR and FQNEAQ (reference sequence). The CDR3 is 14 residues long. V lost 8 bases and J lost 0; bases outside the gene matches: 6. CDR3 residues: CASGQTGMNTEAFF. CDR3 DNA sequence: TGTGCCAGCGGGCAGACAGGGATGAACACTGAAGCTTTCTTT. Full variable domain (rest looked up from reference TRBV7-9 and TRBJ1-1): DTGVSQNPRHKITKRGQNVTFRCDPISEHNRLYWYRQTLGQGPEFLTYFQNEAQLEKSRLLSDRFSAERPKGSFSTLEIQRTEQGDSAMYLCASGQTGMNTEAFFGQGTRLTVV.

The chain has TRBV5-4 and TRBJ2-7; 10 nucleotides match TRBD2. The CDR3 spans 15 residues. Per the germline V gene, CDR1 is SGHNT and CDR2 is YYREEE (reference sequence). V gave up 4 bases and J gave up 2 bases; unmatched junction bases: 6. The CDR3 loop reads CASSLRTSGTYEQYF. For the CDR3, the DNA is TGTGCCAGCAGCCTTAGGACTAGCGGAACCTACGAGCAGTACTTC.

The genes are TRBV2 and TRBJ2-7, with a possible D match to TRBD1 (6 bases). Trimming removed 2 bases at V and 3 bases at J, with 11 bases between. The CDR3 length is 14 residues. Per the germline V gene, CDR1 is SNHLY and CDR2 is FYNNEI. In nucleotides, the CDR3 is TGTGCCAGCAGTGAAAGGGACAAGTTCTACGAGCAGTACTTC. It is translated as CASSERDKFYEQYF.

This chain connects TRBV7-9 to TRBJ2-7; 8 nucleotides match TRBD2. This CDR3 comprises 16 residues. V gave up 10 bases and J gave up 4 bases; unmatched junction bases: 18. The germline gives CDR1 SEHNR, CDR2 FQNEAQ (reference sequence). CDR3 protein: CATHVWSREGVYEQYF. CDR3 in DNA: TGTGCCACCCACGTCTGGAGTCGGGAGGGTGTATACGAGCAGTACTTC.